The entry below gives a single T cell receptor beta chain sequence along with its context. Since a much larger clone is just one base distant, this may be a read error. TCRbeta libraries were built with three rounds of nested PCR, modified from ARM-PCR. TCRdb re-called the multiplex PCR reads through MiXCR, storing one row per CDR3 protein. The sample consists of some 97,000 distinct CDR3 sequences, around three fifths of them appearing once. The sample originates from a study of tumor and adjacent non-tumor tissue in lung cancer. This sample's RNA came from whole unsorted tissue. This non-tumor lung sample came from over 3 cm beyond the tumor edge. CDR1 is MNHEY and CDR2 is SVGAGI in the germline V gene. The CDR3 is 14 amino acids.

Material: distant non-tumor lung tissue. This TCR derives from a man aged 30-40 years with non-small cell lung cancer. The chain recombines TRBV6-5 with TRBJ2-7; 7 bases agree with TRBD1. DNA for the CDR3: TGTGGCAGCAGTAGACAGGGTATCTCCTACGAGCAGTACTTC. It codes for CGSSRQGISYEQYF.